One sample yielded the 2 T cell receptor beta chains listed below, sequenced in a study of cytomegalovirus exposure and HLA in healthy donors. 13 Jbeta primers and 60 Vbeta primers were used for the PCR. The data were produced by immunoSEQ multiplex PCR, yet TCRdb's version contains in-frame clones alone and is incomplete. This table holds 150,000 to 200,000 clones, over 60% found once. The material sequenced was PBMCs. The receptor set was obtained from a woman in her 50s in good health and CMV-seronegative.

The CDR3 DNA is TGTGCCAGCAGTTTCATCGACAGGGGTTACGAGCAGTACTTC. This sequence encodes CASSFIDRGYEQYF. The rearrangement links TRBV28 to TRBJ2-7, with 8 positions matching TRBD1. Germline CDR1 and CDR2: MDHEN and SYDVKM. V lost 3 bases, J lost 4 bases, and 5 bases stayed unmatched. The CDR3 contains 14 residues. The variable domain in full, with the rest retrieved from reference TRBV28 and TRBJ2-7, is DVKVTQSSRYLVKRTGEKVFLECVQDMDHENMFWYRQDPGLGLRLIYFSYDVKMKEKGDIPEGYSVSREKKERFSLILESASTNQTSMYLCASSFIDRGYEQYFGPGTRLTVT.

Written as DNA, the CDR3 is TGTGCCAGCTCACCGAGTACTAGCGCCTACGAGCAGTACTTC. Residues: CASSPSTSAYEQYF. J is TRBJ2-7 and V is TRBV18; TRBD2 agrees at 7 bases. Germline CDR1 and CDR2: KGHSH and LQKENI. V shed 3 bases, J shed 2 bases, and the junction held 4 bases outside the gene matches. This CDR3 has 14 amino acids.